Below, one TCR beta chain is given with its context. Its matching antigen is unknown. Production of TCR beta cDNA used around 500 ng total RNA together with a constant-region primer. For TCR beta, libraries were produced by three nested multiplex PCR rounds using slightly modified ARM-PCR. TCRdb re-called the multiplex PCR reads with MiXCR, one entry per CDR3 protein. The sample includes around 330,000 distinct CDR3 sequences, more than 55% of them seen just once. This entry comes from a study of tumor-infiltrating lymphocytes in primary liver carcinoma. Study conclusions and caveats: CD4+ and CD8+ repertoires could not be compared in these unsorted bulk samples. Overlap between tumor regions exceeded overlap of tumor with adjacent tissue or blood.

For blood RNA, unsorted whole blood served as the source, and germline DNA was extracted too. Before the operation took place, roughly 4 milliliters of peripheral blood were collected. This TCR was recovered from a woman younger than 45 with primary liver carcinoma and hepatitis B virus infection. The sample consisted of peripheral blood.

The CDR3 DNA reads as TGCAGCGTTGAAGATCCCAGGGGCAGGACCCAGTACTTC. Residues: CSVEDPRGRTQYF. The V and J genes are TRBV29-1 and TRBJ2-5, with a possible D match to TRBD1 (6 bases). Germline CDR1 reads SQVTM; CDR2 reads ANQGSEA. Trimming pared 0 bases from V and 7 bases from J, leaving 12 bases between. The CDR3 runs to 13 residues.